This entry features one T cell receptor beta chain sequence. The antigen remains unidentified. This record belongs to a study of T-cell memory formation after mild COVID-19. Overall study findings and caveats: Day 37-peaking second-wave clones had unconfirmed SARS-CoV-2 specificity.

CDR1 and CDR2 (germline): SGHVS, FQNEAQ. V was cut by 5 bases and J by 0 bases, with 16 bases left in between. This CDR3 is built from 16 residues. Using its own MiXCR run on the 5' RACE reads, TCRdb lists one record per CDR3 protein. The data contain tens of thousands of distinct CDR3 sequences, 16% of them singletons. This TCR was recovered from an adult woman who had mild COVID-19 (a few samples of this study predate the infection). Cell type and time point are not known. The chain is built from TRBV7-8 and TRBJ1-1, with D hard to call. The sample consisted of PBMCs or a T cell subset sorted from them (not recorded which). CDR3 in DNA: TGTGCCAGCAGCCTCATGGGCGGAAACATGAACACTGAAGCTTTCTTT. Translating it yields CASSLMGGNMNTEAFF. The variable domain in full, with the rest retrieved from reference TRBV7-8 and TRBJ1-1, is GAGVSQSPRYKVAKRGQDVALRCDPISGHVSLFWYQQALGQGPEFLTYFQNEAQLDKSGLPSDRFFAERPEGSVSTLKIQRTQQEDSAVYLCASSLMGGNMNTEAFFGQGTRLTVV.